The clone carrying this T cell receptor beta chain was seen more than once but under ten times. Its specificity is not known. This record comes from a study of PD-1 blockade in classical Hodgkin lymphoma. General study points: Patients who responded completely had about the same baseline diversity as newly diagnosed patients.

Every one of the patients relapsed after autologous stem cell transplantation (brentuximab vedotin exposure was variable). Patients showed best responses of complete response, partial response or progressive disease. Trimming took 0 bases from V and 4 from J; bases not matched to a gene: 9. Germline V gene data show CDR1 as SGDLS and CDR2 as YYNGEE. This CDR3 contains 16 residues. Using immunoSEQ multiplex PCR, the repertoire was profiled, and TCRdb retains in-frame clones only, with some absent. Among fewer than 7,500 clones listed, approximately 80% were seen once. Sequences were derived from peripheral blood mononuclear cells (PBMCs), sampled before the second cycle of nivolumab. The chain joins TRBV9 to TRBJ2-5, with TRBD2 matching over 7 bases. The receptor's source is a human donor with classical Hodgkin lymphoma. CDR3 coding DNA: TGTGCCAGCAGCGTAGGGATGGTAGCGGGTGGAGAGACCCAGTACTTC. Its translation: CASSVGMVAGGETQYF. Full variable domain (remainder filled in from reference TRBV9 and TRBJ2-5): DSGVTQTPKHLITATGQRVTLRCSPRSGDLSVYWYQQSLDQGLQFLIQYYNGEERAKGNILERFSAQQFPDLHSELNLSSLELGDSALYFCASSVGMVAGGETQYFGPGTRLLVL.